This T cell receptor (beta chain) was found in a study of shared clonotypes between healthy human individuals. Study at large: The study enrolled a couple of women and three men aged 18 to 49.

On this clone: Its antigen is not known.

Regarding the study as a whole: Only blood was sampled, and tissue TCR repertoires likely differ from blood ones.

Researchers ran the assay at a deep level. It was across several immunoSEQ plates that each subset's genomic DNA was evenly split. Only in-frame clones appear in the TCRdb table, and some are missing; sequencing was by immunoSEQ multiplex PCR. Found here are millions of clones, approximately 95% of them singletons; the top ten hold under 0.15%. Germline V gives CDR1 SGHRS, CDR2 YFSETQ. The CDR3 length is 17 residues. With V trimmed by 1 base and J by 3 bases, 9 bases remained unmatched. This clonotype was obtained from a man in his late teens or twenties in good health. The chain has TRBV5-1 and TRBJ1-4, with TRBD1 matching 7 bases. The sample comprised naive CD4+ T cells sorted from blood. Subset denoted: CD45RA+ positively selected. The CDR3 region is CASSLSPQGVANEKLFF. CDR3 in DNA: TGCGCCAGCAGCTTGTCCCCGCAGGGGGTTGCTAATGAAAAACTGTTTTTT.